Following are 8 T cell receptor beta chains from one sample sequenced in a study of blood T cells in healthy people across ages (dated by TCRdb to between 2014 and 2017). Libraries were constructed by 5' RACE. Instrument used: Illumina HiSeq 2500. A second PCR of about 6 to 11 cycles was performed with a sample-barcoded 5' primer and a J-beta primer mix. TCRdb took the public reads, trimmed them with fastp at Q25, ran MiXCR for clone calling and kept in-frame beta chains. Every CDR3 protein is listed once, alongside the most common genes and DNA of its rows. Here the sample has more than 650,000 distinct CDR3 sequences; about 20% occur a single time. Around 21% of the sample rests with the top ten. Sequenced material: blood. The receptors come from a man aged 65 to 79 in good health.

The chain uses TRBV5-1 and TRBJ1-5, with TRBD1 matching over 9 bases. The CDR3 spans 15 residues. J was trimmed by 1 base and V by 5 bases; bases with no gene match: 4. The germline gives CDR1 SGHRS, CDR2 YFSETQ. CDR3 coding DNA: TGCGCCAGCAGTAAAACAGGGGGCAGCAATCAGCCCCAGCATTTT. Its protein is CASSKTGGSNQPQHF.

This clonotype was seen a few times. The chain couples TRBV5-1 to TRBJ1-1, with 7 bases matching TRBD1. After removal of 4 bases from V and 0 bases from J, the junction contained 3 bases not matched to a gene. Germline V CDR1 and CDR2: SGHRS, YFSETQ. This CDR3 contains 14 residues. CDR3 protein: CASSVGGLNTEAFF. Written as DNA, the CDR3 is TGCGCCAGCAGCGTAGGGGGCCTGAACACTGAAGCTTTCTTT. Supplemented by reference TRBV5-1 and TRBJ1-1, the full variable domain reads KAGVTQTPRYLIKTRGQQVTLSCSPISGHRSVSWYQQTPGQGLQFLFEYFSETQRNKGNFPGRFSGRQFSNSRSEMNVSTLELGDSALYLCASSVGGLNTEAFFGQGTRLTVV.

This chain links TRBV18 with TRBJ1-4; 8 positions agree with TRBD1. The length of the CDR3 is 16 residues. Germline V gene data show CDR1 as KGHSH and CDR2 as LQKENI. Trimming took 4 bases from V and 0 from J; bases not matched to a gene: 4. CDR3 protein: CASSLDRASTNEKLFF. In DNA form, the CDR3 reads TGTGCCAGCTCACTGGACAGGGCGTCAACTAATGAAAAACTGTTTTTT.

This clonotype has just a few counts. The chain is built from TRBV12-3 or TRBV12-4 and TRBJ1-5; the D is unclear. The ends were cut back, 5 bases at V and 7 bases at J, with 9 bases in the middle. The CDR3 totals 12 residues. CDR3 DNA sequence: TGTGCCAGCAGTGCACAGTTACAGCCCCAGCATTTT. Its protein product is CASSAQLQPQHF.

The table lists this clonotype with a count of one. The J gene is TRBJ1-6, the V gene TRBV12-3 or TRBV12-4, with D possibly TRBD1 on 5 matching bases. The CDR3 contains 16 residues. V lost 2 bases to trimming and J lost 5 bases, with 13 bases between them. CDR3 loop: CASSLMSGTNNSPLHF. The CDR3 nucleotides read TGTGCCAGCAGTTTAATGTCAGGGACGAATAATTCACCCCTCCACTTT.

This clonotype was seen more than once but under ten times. The CDR3 reads CASSYSMWTSVRGEQFF. The CDR3 DNA reads as TGTGCCAGCAGTTACTCGATGTGGACTAGCGTACGGGGTGAGCAGTTCTTC. The V and J genes are TRBV6-5 and TRBJ2-1, with TRBD2 matching 9 bases. J gave up 9 bases and V 0 bases, and 12 bases lay outside the gene matches. The CDR3 covers 17 residues. Germline V gene data show CDR1 as MNHEY and CDR2 as SVGAGI.

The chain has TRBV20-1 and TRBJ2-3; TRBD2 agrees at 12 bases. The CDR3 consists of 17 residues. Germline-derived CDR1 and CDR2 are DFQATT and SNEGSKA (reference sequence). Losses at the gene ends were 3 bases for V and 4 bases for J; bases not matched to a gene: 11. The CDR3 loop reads CSASRLAGGSMADTQYF. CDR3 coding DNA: TGCAGTGCTAGTCGGCTAGCGGGAGGGTCAATGGCAGATACGCAGTATTTT.

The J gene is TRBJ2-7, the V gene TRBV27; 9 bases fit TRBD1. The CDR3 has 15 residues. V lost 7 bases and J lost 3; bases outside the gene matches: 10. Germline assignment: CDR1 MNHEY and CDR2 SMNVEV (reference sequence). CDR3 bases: TGTGCCAGCAAATTTTTTGGGACAGGGAACTACGAGCAGTACTTC. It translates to CASKFFGTGNYEQYF.